The 21 T cell receptor beta chains reported below all come from one sample, sequenced in a study of tissue T cells after allogeneic stem cell transplantation. TCRdb's copy holds only in-frame clones and misses some; the assay was immunoSEQ multiplex PCR. The table lists under 1,500 clones, about 45% of them singletons. Stated time point: mouse harvest day 14 after allogeneic transplant. Tail vein injection delivered 10^7 T-cell-depleted bone marrow cells and 10^6 splenic CD5+ T cells. What was sequenced was spleen. Receptor source: a female BALB/c mouse given C57BL/6 T cells with graft-versus-host disease after an allogeneic hematopoietic cell transplant.

This clone is judged large (0.1 to 1%). These gene names are mouse names. The CDR3 is cut off 1 residue early in the read; its end comes from the germline J gene. The chain links TRBV16 to TRBJ2-7; 9 positions agree with TRBD2. The CDR3 sequence is 14 residues long. Per germline, CDR1 SGHSA and CDR2 FRNQAP. V shed 1 base, J shed 4 bases, and the junction held 2 bases outside the gene matches. The sequenced part of the CDR3 DNA is TGTGCAAGCAGCTTAGCTGGGGGGGAATATGAACAGTAC. It yields the protein CASSLAGGEYEQY. The CDR3 reads in full as CASSLAGGEYEQYF. The full variable domain, completed using reference TRBV16 and TRBJ2-7, is NAGVIQTPRHKVTGKGQEATLWCEPISGHSAVFWYRQTIVQGLEFLTYFRNQAPIDDSGMPKERFSAQMPNQSHSTLKIQSTQPQDSAVYLCASSLAGGEYEQYFGPGTRLTVL.

This clone was recorded once. Any gene name here is a mouse gene name. The DNA ends 1 residue before the CDR3 does, and the rest of the CDR3 is filled in from the germline J gene. The chain uses TRBV24 and TRBJ1-6, with D unresolved. TRBJ1-6 is classed as an ORF, of uncertain function. V lost 3 bases, J lost 0 bases, and 6 bases lay in between. CDR3 length equals 15 residues. Germline V gene data show CDR1 as KGHTA and CDR2 as FRNEEI. The part of the CDR3 DNA that was read is TGTGCCAGCAGTCTCCGAATTTCCTATAATTCGCCCCTCTAC. Translating gives CASSLRISYNSPLY. The complete CDR3 reads CASSLRISYNSPLYF.

Regarding this clone: These gene names are mouse names. The read ends 1 residue early relative to the CDR3; the germline J gene fills the gap. The V and J genes are TRBV26 and TRBJ2-4; D unclear. Germline CDR1 reads KGHPV; CDR2 reads FQNQEV (reference sequence). V lost 3 bases and J lost 0, with 4 bases in between. This CDR3 region has 13 residues. The CDR3 DNA, read in part, is TGTGCCAGCAGTCTAGACAGTCAAAACACCTTGTAC. Amino acid sequence: CASSLDSQNTLY. The whole CDR3 protein reads CASSLDSQNTLYF.

Sample share makes this clone medium-sized. The gene names here belong to mouse. The read terminates 1 residue before the CDR3 end, so the remaining end is supplied by the germline J gene. The V call is TRBV26, the J call TRBJ2-2; D might be TRBD1 (6 bases). Germline V CDR1 and CDR2: KGHPV, FQNQEV (reference sequence). The ends were cut back, 5 bases at V and 1 base at J, with 8 bases in the middle. The length of the CDR3 is 14 residues. The CDR3 bases that were read are TGTGCCAGCAGTACACAGGGAAACACCGGGCAGCTCTAC. Translated, it gives CASSTQGNTGQLY. The full CDR3 protein reads CASSTQGNTGQLYF.

This clone appeared a few times. Germline and genes here are mouse. The read ends 1 residue before the CDR3 terminus; that terminus is restored from the germline J gene. V usage is TRBV26 and J usage is TRBJ2-7; TRBD2 aligns across 11 bases. V shed 3 bases, J shed 4 bases, and the junction held 2 bases outside the gene matches. The CDR3 length is 14 residues. Germline V gives CDR1 KGHPV, CDR2 FQNQEV (reference sequence). The CDR3 here is CASSLRDWGYEQYF. CDR3 DNA (partial): TGTGCCAGCAGTCTCCGGGACTGGGGGTATGAACAGTAC.

As for this clone: With only one base between it and a far larger clone, this is likely a read error. The genes are named according to mouse. The read is 1 residue too short to cover the CDR3 end, so that end is filled in from the germline J gene. The chain is built from TRBV29 and TRBJ1-5; D gene uncertain. The germline V gene encodes CDR1 MSHET and CDR2 SYDVDS. The length of the CDR3 is 13 residues. The CDR3 reads CASSSNNDQAPLF. CDR3 DNA (partial): TGTGCTAGCAGCTCAAATAACGACCAGGCTCCGCTT.

Regarding this clone: The gene names here belong to mouse. The read terminates 1 residue before the CDR3 end, so the remaining end is supplied by the germline J gene. This sequence joins TRBV13-1 and TRBJ2-4, with 8 nucleotides matching TRBD2. Germline V lookup: CDR1 NSHNY, CDR2 SYGAGN. There are 16 residues in the CDR3. After removal of 0 bases from V and 0 bases from J, the junction contained 3 bases not matched to a gene. Incomplete CDR3 DNA: TGTGCCAGCAGTGATGCTGGGGGGCCTAGTCAAAACACCTTGTAC. This encodes CASSDAGGPSQNTLY. The CDR3, in full, reads CASSDAGGPSQNTLYF.

Concerning this clone: The gene names here belong to mouse. Coverage ceases 1 residue before the CDR3 finishes, and the germline J gene fills in the end. J is TRBJ1-1 and V is TRBV12-2; no reliable D call. Germline values: CDR1 SGHLS, CDR2 HYDKME. V was trimmed by 0 bases and J by 0 bases, leaving 7 bases between them. CDR3 length equals 14 residues. CDR3 DNA, as far as it was read: TGTGCCAGCTCTCTCACCGGTGCAAACACAGAAGTCTTC. This sequence encodes CASSLTGANTEVF. The entire CDR3 protein reads CASSLTGANTEVFF.

About this clone: Gene labels here are mouse ones. The CDR3 end lies 1 residue beyond the end of the read and is filled in from the germline J gene. The V call is TRBV19, the J call TRBJ1-3, with 9 bases identical to TRBD1. CDR3 length: 15 residues. Germline CDR1 is FNHDT and CDR2 is SITEND (reference sequence). V shed 3 bases, J shed 1 base, and the junction held 2 bases outside the gene matches. The DNA read from the CDR3 is TGTGCCAGCAGTAGGACAGGGGCCTCTGGAAATACGCTCTAT. It yields the protein CASSRTGASGNTLY. The full-length CDR3 reads as CASSRTGASGNTLYF.

As regards this clone: The listed genes are named as in mouse. The CDR3 extends 1 residue past the end of the read, so its final part is completed from the germline J gene. The chain joins TRBV13-1 to TRBJ1-1; a weak D match, TRBD1 (5 bases). Looked up from germline, CDR1 is NSHNY and CDR2 is SYGAGN. This CDR3 is built from 13 residues. V was pared by 3 bases and J by 1 base, with 7 bases between. Partial CDR3 DNA: TGTGCCAGCAGTGGGCAGGGGAACACAGAAGTCTTC. Amino acids: CASSGQGNTEVF. The whole CDR3 sequence reads CASSGQGNTEVFF.

Turning to this clone: Gene names and germline refer to mouse. With the read ending 1 residue before the CDR3 end, the germline J gene is used to fill in that end. The gene calls are TRBV2 and TRBJ1-1; D is undetermined. This CDR3 is 13 amino acids long. From germline, CDR1 is LGHNA and CDR2 YSYQKL. Between the trimmed V and J ends, which lost 0 bases and 5 bases, there was a span of 7 bases. The covered CDR3 bases are TGTGCCAGCAGCCAAGATAGGGATACAGAAGTCTTC. Protein product: CASSQDRDTEVF. The whole CDR3 protein is CASSQDRDTEVFF.

As concerns this clone: Gene names are the mouse ones. The read ends 1 residue early relative to the CDR3; the germline J gene fills the gap. The chain has TRBV13-2 and TRBJ2-7; 7 bases are a match to TRBD1. The CDR3 is 12 amino acids. J lost 4 bases, V lost 7 bases, and 5 bases had no gene match. Germline-derived CDR1 and CDR2 are NNHNN and SYGAGS (reference sequence). The CDR3 spells CASSGTDYEQYF. The sequenced CDR3 bases are TGTGCCAGCAGCGGGACAGATTATGAACAGTAC.

Comment on this clone: The germline and genes are mouse ones. Read sequence stops 1 residue before the CDR3 end, and the germline J gene provides the missing end. The chain is built from TRBV26 and TRBJ2-3; D gene ambiguous. There are 14 residues in the CDR3. Germline CDR1 is KGHPV and CDR2 is FQNQEV (reference sequence). V lost 2 bases, J lost 0 bases, and 6 bases lay in between. The CDR3 DNA, read in part, is TGTGCCAGCAGTCTGGGGTTTAGTGCAGAAACGCTGTAT. Translating gives CASSLGFSAETLY. The CDR3 in full is CASSLGFSAETLYF.

In its sample, this clone was seen a few times. Gene names follow the mouse nomenclature. Coverage ceases 1 residue before the CDR3 finishes, and the germline J gene fills in the end. The chain carries TRBV20 and TRBJ2-4; 9 bases are a match to TRBD1. V lost 0 bases to trimming and J lost 4 bases; unmatched junction nucleotides: 8. The germline gives CDR1 GFQATS, CDR2 STVNSAI. The CDR3 contains 16 residues. Here the CDR3 reads CGARDPPDRGENTLYF. The part of the CDR3 DNA that was read is TGTGGTGCTAGGGACCCTCCCGACAGGGGGGAAAACACCTTGTAC.

Concerning this clone itself: Gene names denote mouse genes. The read terminates 1 residue ahead of where the CDR3 ends, so the germline J gene completes it. The gene calls are TRBV19 and TRBJ2-1, with 7 bases identical to TRBD2. J was trimmed by 7 bases and V by 5 bases; bases with no gene match: 6. Germline V gives CDR1 FNHDT, CDR2 SITEND (reference sequence). This CDR3 has 13 amino acids. CDR3: CASRLGTLAEQFF. CDR3 DNA, as far as it was read: TGTGCCAGCAGACTGGGGACCTTGGCTGAGCAGTTC.

As regards this clone: Gene names follow the mouse nomenclature. The read terminates 1 residue before the CDR3 end, so the remaining end is supplied by the germline J gene. The V and J genes are TRBV13-3 and TRBJ2-3; 9 bases fit TRBD1. Germline values: CDR1 NNHDY, CDR2 SYVADS. Trimming took 4 bases from V and 0 from J; bases not matched to a gene: 3. The CDR3 runs to 15 residues. Incomplete CDR3 DNA: TGTGCCAGCAGTCGGGACAGGGCTAGTGCAGAAACGCTGTAT. It encodes CASSRDRASAETLY. The whole CDR3 protein reads CASSRDRASAETLYF.

This clone was picked up a small number of times. Gene names denote mouse genes. CDR3 sequence reads: CASSPRDWGGAETLYF. CDR3 DNA, as far as it was read: TGTGCCAGCAGCCCCCGGGACTGGGGGGGCGCAGAAACGCTGTAT. The rearrangement joins TRBV5 to TRBJ2-3, with 14 bases that match TRBD2. The observed sequence ends 1 residue before the CDR3 terminus, with the missing tail filled in from the germline J gene. There are 16 residues in the CDR3. Germline V gene lookup returns CDR1 LGHNA and CDR2 YNLKQL (reference sequence). V was clipped by 4 bases and J by 3 bases; unmatched bases: 3.

On this clone: Mouse germline and gene names are used. The read gets to within 1 residue of the CDR3 end, and the germline J gene fills in the rest. V and J are TRBV13-2 and TRBJ2-3; 10 bases are shared with TRBD2. The CDR3 totals 14 residues. CDR1 and CDR2 from the germline V gene are NNHNN and SYGAGS (reference sequence). V shed 3 bases and J 4 bases; nucleotides not matched to a gene: 2. The CDR3 sequence: CASGGTGGPETLYF. The DNA read from the CDR3 is TGTGCCAGCGGTGGGACTGGGGGTCCAGAAACGCTGTAT.

Concerning this clone itself: Gene and germline names: mouse. The missing CDR3 end, 1 residue past where the read stops, is filled in from the germline J gene. The genes are TRBV1 and TRBJ1-4; unclear D gene. Trimming took 1 base from V and 0 from J, leaving 3 bases between them. Germline CDR1 is NSQYPW and CDR2 is LRSPGD (reference sequence). CDR3 size: 14 residues. This chain's CDR3 is CTCSAGFSNERLFF. Incomplete CDR3 DNA: TGCACCTGCAGTGCAGGGTTTTCCAACGAAAGATTATTT. The complete variable domain, with remaining parts taken from reference TRBV1 and TRBJ1-4, reads VTLLEQNPRWRLVPRGQAVNLRCILKNSQYPWMSWYQQDLQKQLQWLFTLRSPGDKEVKSLPGADYLATRVTDTELRLQVANMSQGRTLYCTCSAGFSNERLFFGHGTKLSVL.

By share, this clone ranks as large. Mouse gene names and germline throughout. From the germline J gene comes the end of the CDR3, since the read stops 1 residue before it. The chain joins TRBV13-1 to TRBJ1-3; D possibly corresponds to TRBD1 (6 bases). V dropped 3 bases and J dropped 3 bases, with 7 bases sitting between them. CDR1 and CDR2 from the germline V gene are NSHNY and SYGAGN. The CDR3 length is 13 residues. Incomplete CDR3 DNA: TGTGCCAGCAGTGCAGGGGTTGGAAATACGCTCTAT. Its translation is CASSAGVGNTLY. The whole CDR3 is CASSAGVGNTLYF.

The count of this clone is one. Gene names refer to mouse genes. The read halts 1 residue ahead of the CDR3 end, with the missing end drawn from the germline J gene. The gene calls are TRBV2 and TRBJ2-3; D is unclear. The CDR3 is 15 residues long. The V and J ends lost 0 bases and 0 bases respectively, with 7 bases between them. Per the germline V gene, CDR1 is LGHNA and CDR2 is YSYQKL. Partial CDR3 DNA: TGTGCCAGCAGCCAAGATCCAGGTAGTGCAGAAACGCTGTAT. It yields the protein CASSQDPGSAETLY. The complete CDR3 reads CASSQDPGSAETLYF.